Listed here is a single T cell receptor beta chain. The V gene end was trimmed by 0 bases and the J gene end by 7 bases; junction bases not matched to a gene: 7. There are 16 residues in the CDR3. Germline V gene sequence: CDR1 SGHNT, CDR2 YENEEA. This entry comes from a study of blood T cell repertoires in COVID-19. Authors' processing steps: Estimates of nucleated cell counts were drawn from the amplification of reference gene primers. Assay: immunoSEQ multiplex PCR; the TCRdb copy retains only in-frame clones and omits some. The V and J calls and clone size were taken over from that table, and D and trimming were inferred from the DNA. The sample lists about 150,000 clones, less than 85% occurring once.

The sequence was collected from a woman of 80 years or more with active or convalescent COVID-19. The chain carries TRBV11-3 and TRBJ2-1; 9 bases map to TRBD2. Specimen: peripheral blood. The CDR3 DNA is TGTGCCAGCAGCTTAGAAGCGGGAGGAAGAAGGAATGAGCAGTTCTTC. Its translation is CASSLEAGGRRNEQFF.